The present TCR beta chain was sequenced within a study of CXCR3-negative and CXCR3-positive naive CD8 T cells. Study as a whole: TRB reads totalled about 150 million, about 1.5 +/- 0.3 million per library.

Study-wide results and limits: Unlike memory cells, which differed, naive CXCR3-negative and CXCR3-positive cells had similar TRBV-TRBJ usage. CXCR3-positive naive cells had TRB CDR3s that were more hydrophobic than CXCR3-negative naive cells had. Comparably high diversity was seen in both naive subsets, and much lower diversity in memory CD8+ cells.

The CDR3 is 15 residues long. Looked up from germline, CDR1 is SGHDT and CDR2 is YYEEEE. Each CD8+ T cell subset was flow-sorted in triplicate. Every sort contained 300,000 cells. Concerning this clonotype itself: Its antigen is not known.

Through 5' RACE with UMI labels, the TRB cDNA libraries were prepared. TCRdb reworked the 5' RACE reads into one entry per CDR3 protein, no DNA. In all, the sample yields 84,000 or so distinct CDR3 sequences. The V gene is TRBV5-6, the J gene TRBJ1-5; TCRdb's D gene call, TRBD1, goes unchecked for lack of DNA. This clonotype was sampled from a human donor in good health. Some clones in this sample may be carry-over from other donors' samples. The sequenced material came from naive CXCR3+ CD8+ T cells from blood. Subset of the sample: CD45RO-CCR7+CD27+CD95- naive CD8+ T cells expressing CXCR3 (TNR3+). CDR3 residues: CASSFGGGGYQPQHF.